This T cell receptor (beta chain) derives from a study of blood T cell repertoires in COVID-19. About the study: Some COVID-19 samples were acute and others convalescent; all came from the United States, Italy and Spain. The cDNA or gDNA used as material had been derived from T cells, B-cell-depleted T cells, or PBMCs.

Original processing notes: Amplified reference gene primers provided the basis for estimating nucleated cell counts. Libraries were prepared by immunoSEQ multiplex PCR; TCRdb keeps only in-frame clonotypes and omits some of them. V, J and clone size are those of that table, while D and trimming were read from the DNA. The sample contains some 250,000 clones, approximately 90% of which appear only once. The CDR3 spans 14 residues. Germline lookup yields CDR1 SGHRS and CDR2 YFSETQ. V dropped 0 bases and J dropped 4 bases, with 8 bases sitting between them. Sample: peripheral blood. This chain joins TRBV5-1 and TRBJ1-3; D unclear. The receptor's source is a man in his fifties or sixties who had recovered from COVID-19. The CDR3 DNA is TGCGCCAGCAGCTTGGCCGAGTCCGGAAACACCATATATTTT. Its protein product is CASSLAESGNTIYF.